This entry features one T cell receptor (beta chain) sequence. This specimen belongs to a study of PD-1 blockade in classical Hodgkin lymphoma. Time point given: cycle 4 day 1 (C4D1), after six to seven weeks of nivolumab. Every patient was affected by relapse after autologous stem cell transplantation, while exposure to brentuximab vedotin was not uniform. Magnetic depletion of unwanted cells isolated CD4+ T cells from thawed PBMCs. The data were produced by immunoSEQ multiplex PCR, yet TCRdb's version contains in-frame clones alone and is incomplete. This table has fewer than 35,000 clones, 92% appearing once. The sample here was CD4+ T cells from blood, taken before the fourth cycle of nivolumab. The origin of this receptor is a human donor with classical Hodgkin lymphoma.

CDR3 in DNA: TGTGCCACCAGCAGAGAAGGGCCACAGCTTAGAGAAGCTTTCTTT. As protein: CATSREGPQLREAFF. This chain connects TRBV15 to TRBJ1-1, with no clear D. The CDR3 is made up of 15 amino acids. V was clipped by 0 bases and J by 8 bases, with 16 bases between them. CDR1 and CDR2 from the germline V gene are LNHNV and YYDKDF (reference sequence).